A selection of T cell receptor beta chains follows, all from one sample in a study of shared T cell receptors in the human thymus. The repertoire was sequenced with immunoSEQ multiplex PCR; TCRdb's copy has only in-frame clones and lacks some. The data hold roughly 68,000 clones, with roughly 95% observed a single time. Sequencing was performed on thymocytes. These receptors were collected from a human donor. Each CDR3 is given with its conserved first and last residue. A D gene is named only where the DNA matches it firmly. Not every row has a clone size; where given, it reads once, few, many or a size class.

j_call | cdr3_length | v_call | d_call | clone_size | cdr3_aa | cdr3_nt
TRBJ2-5 | 17 | TRBV7-6 | . | . | CASSLAMRKLTQETQYF | TGTGCCAGCAGCTTGGCCATGCGTAAACTCACCCAAGAGACCCAGTACTTC
TRBJ2-5 | 17 | TRBV19 | . | . | CASSIRCGTGGRETQYF | TGTGCCAGTAGTATCAGGTGTGGGACAGGCGGGAGGGAGACCCAGTACTTC
TRBJ1-1 | 19 | TRBV7-2 | . | . | CASSLPKGSLVGVNTEAFF | TGTGCCAGCAGCCTACCCAAGGGGTCCCTGGTTGGAGTGAACACTGAAGCTTTCTTT
TRBJ2-3 | 15 | TRBV7-3 | TRBD1 | . | CASSNPGQGPDTQYF | TGTGCCAGCAGCAACCCGGGACAGGGGCCAGATACGCAGTATTTT
TRBJ2-1 | 15 | TRBV14 | . | . | CASSQGRPTRGEQFF | TGTGCCAGCAGCCAAGGGAGACCCACTAGGGGTGAGCAGTTCTTC
TRBJ2-3 | 17 | TRBV9 | TRBD2 | . | CASSPSGALHSTDTQYF | TGTGCCAGCAGCCCTAGCGGGGCCCTACATAGCACAGATACGCAGTATTTT
TRBJ2-1 | 18 | TRBV19 | . | . | CASSIPHFTGDDRNEQFF | TGTGCCAGTAGTATACCCCACTTCACCGGGGATGATCGAAATGAGCAGTTCTTC
TRBJ2-7 | 18 | TRBV14 | . | once | CASSQVASGVLGIYEQYF | TGTGCCAGCAGCCAAGTAGCAAGCGGTGTTCTCGGGATCTACGAGCAGTACTTC
TRBJ1-6 | 15 | TRBV19 | . | few | CASNESGSYNSPLHF | TGTGCCAGTAATGAAAGTGGTTCCTATAATTCACCCCTCCACTTT
TRBJ2-7 | 11 | TRBV28 | . | . | CASTENYEQYF | TGTGCCAGCACTGAAAACTACGAGCAGTACTTC
TRBJ1-4 | 21 | TRBV4-3 | TRBD1 | once | CASSHYGQGLSPGATNEKLFF | TGCGCCAGCAGCCATTACGGACAGGGCCTTTCCCCGGGGGCAACTAATGAAAAACTGTTTTTT
TRBJ1-1 | 14 | TRBV6-6 | . | once | CASSPRGLGTEAFF | TGTGCCAGCAGTCCCAGGGGTCTTGGCACTGAAGCTTTCTTT
TRBJ2-1 | 16 | TRBV15 | . | . | CATSRDGKGHNNEQFF | TGTGCCACCAGCAGAGATGGGAAGGGACATAACAATGAGCAGTTCTTC
TRBJ2-5 | 16 | TRBV18 | . | . | CASSRSGTARSETQYF | TGTGCCAGCTCACGTAGCGGAACGGCCCGCTCGGAGACCCAGTACTTC
TRBJ2-5 | 17 | TRBV12-5 | . | . | CASGSTGPPFFQETQYF | TGTGCTAGTGGGTCGACCGGGCCCCCCTTCTTCCAAGAGACCCAGTACTTC
TRBJ1-2 | 10 | TRBV20-1 | . | . | CSAIIGGYTF | TGCAGTGCGATCATCGGTGGCTACACCTTC
TRBJ2-1 | 15 | TRBV9 | TRBD1 | . | CASSKGQPSYNEQFF | TGTGCCAGCAGCAAGGGACAGCCCTCCTACAATGAGCAGTTCTTC
TRBJ2-5 | 12 | TRBV7-2 | . | . | CASGVRQETQYF | TGTGCCAGCGGTGTCAGACAAGAGACCCAGTACTTC
TRBJ2-7 | 16 | TRBV13 | . | once | CASSPARVSAPHEQYF | TGTGCCAGCAGCCCAGCCCGGGTTTCGGCCCCCCACGAGCAGTACTTC
TRBJ2-7 | 14 | TRBV18 | . | once | CASSPLETGHRQYF | TGTGCCAGCTCACCACTAGAAACGGGCCACAGGCAGTACTTC
TRBJ1-2 | 12 | TRBV19 | . | once | CASRRSLSGYTF | TGTGCCAGTAGGCGCAGTCTGAGCGGCTACACCTTC
TRBJ1-2 | 14 | TRBV9 | . | . | CASSVAGEGSGYTF | TGTGCCAGCAGCGTAGCAGGGGAGGGTAGCGGCTACACCTTC
TRBJ2-6 | 18 | TRBV10-1 | . | . | CASSLGPIAQSRANVLTF | TGCGCCAGCAGTCTGGGTCCAATCGCACAAAGTCGGGCCAACGTCCTGACTTTC
TRBJ1-2 | 16 | TRBV2 | . | few | CASIPTARGTKGGYTF | TGTGCCAGCATCCCGACGGCCCGGGGGACTAAGGGTGGCTACACCTTC
TRBJ2-3 | 15 | TRBV4-3 | . | . | CASSEGLGLTDTQYF | TGCGCCAGCAGCGAGGGCCTGGGTCTCACAGATACGCAGTATTTT
TRBJ2-7 | 15 | TRBV18 | . | . | CASSPASGTGYEQYF | TGTGCCAGCTCACCGGCCTCAGGGACCGGGTACGAGCAGTACTTC
TRBJ2-3 | 13 | TRBV6-1 | TRBD2 | . | CASKRGVTDTQYF | TGTGCCAGCAAGCGGGGGGTCACAGATACGCAGTATTTT
TRBJ1-6 | 19 | TRBV4-3 | TRBD1 | . | CASSQDIGQGGSYNSPLHF | TGCGCCAGCAGCCAAGATATCGGACAGGGAGGCTCCTATAATTCACCCCTCCACTTT
TRBJ2-2 | 16 | TRBV4-1 | . | . | CASRHTHPGFPGELFF | TGCGCCAGCAGGCACACCCATCCAGGGTTTCCCGGGGAGCTGTTTTTT
TRBJ2-2 | 18 | TRBV7-9 | TRBD2 | . | CASSFRVAGGPITGELFF | TGTGCCAGCAGCTTTCGCGTAGCGGGGGGGCCCATCACCGGGGAGCTGTTTTTT
TRBJ2-3 | 13 | TRBV15 | . | . | CATSSLGTDTQYF | TGTGCCACCAGCAGCTTAGGAACAGATACGCAGTATTTT
TRBJ2-6 | 20 | TRBV4-3 | . | . | CASSQVRPGTSGSGANVLTF | TGCGCCAGCAGCCAAGTGCGGCCTGGGACATCCGGCTCTGGGGCCAACGTCCTGACTTTC
TRBJ2-3 | 17 | TRBV7-3 | . | . | CASSLQGLDSRTDTQYF | TGTGCCAGCAGCTTACAAGGACTGGATTCTCGCACAGATACGCAGTATTTT
TRBJ1-1 | 13 | TRBV7-9 | . | . | CASSLTGNTEAFF | TGTGCCAGCAGCTTAACAGGAAACACTGAAGCTTTCTTT
TRBJ1-1 | 13 | TRBV29-1 | . | . | CSVGLRANTEAFF | TGCAGCGTTGGTCTGAGGGCCAACACTGAAGCTTTCTTT
TRBJ1-6 | 15 | TRBV18 | . | few | CASSPLAGYNSPLHF | TGTGCCAGCTCACCCCTCGCCGGGTATAATTCACCCCTCCACTTT
TRBJ2-1 | 16 | TRBV27 | . | . | CASSPPWKGRYNEQFF | TGTGCCAGCAGTCCCCCCTGGAAGGGGAGGTACAATGAGCAGTTCTTC